The entry below describes one T cell receptor (beta chain). Method: immunoSEQ multiplex PCR; TCRdb's copy keeps in-frame clones and lacks some. The table includes 180,000 or so clones, around 82% detected once. The V and J ends lost 5 bases and 0 bases, in that order; junction bases with no gene match: 8. The CDR3 is 16 residues long. Germline CDR1 is PRHDT and CDR2 is FYEKMQ (reference sequence). The data were taken from a study of blood T cell repertoires in COVID-19. The sequenced material came from peripheral blood. The receptor was derived from a human donor with acute or convalescent COVID-19. The donor label of this sample is uncertain. The chain recombines TRBV13 with TRBJ1-1; 8 nucleotides align to TRBD1. CDR3 coding DNA: TGTGCCAGCAGCGAGCGACAGGGGCGCTTGAACACTGAAGCTTTCTTT. It yields the protein CASSERQGRLNTEAFF.